The 25 T cell receptor beta chains below come from one sample, sequenced in a study of shared clonotypes between healthy human individuals. Produced via immunoSEQ multiplex PCR; TCRdb's table is partial and in-frame only. This repertoire shows about 550,000 clones, over 95% found once; its top ten account for about 0.11%. Positive CCR7 selection of CD45RO-negative cells yielded the naive CD8 cells, and terminally differentiated effector memory CD45RA+ cells were excluded. The sequencing input was naive CD8+ T cells sorted from blood. Receptors originate from a woman aged 25 to 39 in good health.

V usage is TRBV5-6 and J usage is TRBJ1-1; 7 bases fit TRBD1. CDR3 length equals 13 residues. J gave up 7 bases and V 4 bases, and 7 bases lay outside the gene matches. Looked up from germline, CDR1 is SGHDT and CDR2 is YYEEEE. The CDR3 nucleotides are TGTGCCAGCAGCATGGGACAGCCAAATGAAGCTTTCTTT. It specifies CASSMGQPNEAFF.

The DNA for the CDR3 is TGTGCCAGCAGCGACGCTAGGCAGCCCCAGCATTTT. Translating it yields CASSDARQPQHF. The chain is built from TRBV21-1 and TRBJ1-5. TRBV21-1 is termed a pseudogene. CDR3 length equals 12 residues.

The V call is TRBV13, the J call TRBJ2-1; 7 nucleotides line up with TRBD2. CDR1 and CDR2 from the germline V gene are PRHDT and FYEKMQ (reference sequence). CDR3 length: 18 amino acids. Losses at the gene ends were 1 base for V and 5 bases for J; bases not matched to a gene: 14. This CDR3 is CASSLVVGGDPRDNEQFF. The CDR3 region has the DNA TGTGCCAGCAGCTTAGTGGTTGGGGGGGACCCAAGGGACAATGAGCAGTTCTTC.

The rearrangement joins TRBV7-9 to TRBJ2-7; tentative D call: TRBD2 (6 bases). This CDR3 is 13 amino acids long. Per the germline V gene, CDR1 is SEHNR and CDR2 is FQNEAQ (reference sequence). Trimming took 5 bases from V and 3 from J, leaving 11 bases between them. The CDR3 DNA follows: TGTGCCAGCAGCCCGACTAGACACTACGAGCAGTACTTC. This gives the protein CASSPTRHYEQYF.

This rearrangement joins TRBV19 to TRBJ2-7; TRBD1 might be the D (7 bases). Germline V gene sequence: CDR1 LNHDA, CDR2 SQIVND (reference sequence). V was cut by 4 bases and J by 2 bases, with 18 bases left in between. The CDR3 consists of 16 residues. The CDR3 DNA is TGTGCCAGTAGTAATTGGGCGCAGGGGGGAGCCTACGAGCAGTACTTC. Translated, it gives CASSNWAQGGAYEQYF.

This chain links TRBV7-3 with TRBJ2-3, with 10 nucleotides matching TRBD1. With V trimmed by 9 bases and J by 3 bases, 3 bases remained unmatched. The CDR3 has 13 amino acids. In germline, CDR1 is SGHTA, CDR2 FQGTGA. CDR3 in amino acids: CASQGQGTDTQYF. For the CDR3, the DNA is TGTGCCAGTCAGGGACAGGGGACAGATACGCAGTATTTT.

The chain links TRBV29-1 to TRBJ1-4; D remains unclear. The CDR3 sequence is 13 residues long. V dropped 7 bases and J dropped 1 base, with 10 bases sitting between them. Germline assignment: CDR1 SQVTM and CDR2 ANQGSEA. Written as DNA, the CDR3 is TGCAGCGCCCGAGGCGGAACTAATGAAAAACTGTTTTTT. Residues: CSARGGTNEKLFF.

The rearrangement joins TRBV28 to TRBJ2-7; TRBD1 might be the D (5 bases). Germline V gives CDR1 MDHEN, CDR2 SYDVKM. The CDR3 is 13 residues long. V was trimmed by 5 bases and J by 6 bases, leaving 14 bases between them. The chain's CDR3 is CASSEMGLGEQYF. The CDR3 region has the DNA TGTGCCAGCAGTGAGATGGGGCTGGGCGAGCAGTACTTC. The full variable domain, with the rest looked up from reference TRBV28 and TRBJ2-7, is DVKVTQSSRYLVKRTGEKVFLECVQDMDHENMFWYRQDPGLGLRLIYFSYDVKMKEKGDIPEGYSVSREKKERFSLILESASTNQTSMYLCASSEMGLGEQYFGPGTRLTVT.

V gene TRBV5-6 combines with J gene TRBJ1-4; D remains ambiguous. CDR3 length equals 16 residues. The V end was cut by 1 base, the J end by 4 bases, with 14 bases between. Germline V gene data show CDR1 as SGHDT and CDR2 as YYEEEE. The CDR3 DNA follows: TGTGCCAGCAGCTTGTTTGCTGCGAGGTATAATGAAAAACTGTTTTTT. Its translation: CASSLFAARYNEKLFF. The variable domain in full, completed from reference TRBV5-6 and TRBJ1-4, reads DAGVTQSPTHLIKTRGQQVTLRCSPKSGHDTVSWYQQALGQGPQFIFQYYEEEERQRGNFPDRFSGHQFPNYSSELNVNALLLGDSALYLCASSLFAARYNEKLFFGSGTQLSVL.

This chain joins TRBV5-1 and TRBJ2-7; D uncertain. The CDR3 consists of 15 residues. Germline loops: CDR1 SGHRS, CDR2 YFSETQ. V gave up 0 bases and J gave up 0 bases, with 10 bases separating them. CDR3 sequence reads: CASSLELGSSYEQYF. The CDR3 DNA follows: TGCGCCAGCAGCTTGGAACTGGGAAGCTCCTACGAGCAGTACTTC.

The chain couples TRBV27 to TRBJ1-1; D not resolved. Trimming shortened V by 10 bases and J by 0 bases, and 12 bases separated the two germline ends. Germline V gene data show CDR1 as MNHEY and CDR2 as SMNVEV (reference sequence). This CDR3 spans 13 amino acids. Here the CDR3 DNA reads TGTGCCACTTCGGGGTTGATGAACACTGAAGCTTTCTTT. It encodes CATSGLMNTEAFF.

The chain couples TRBV5-4 to TRBJ2-7, with TRBD2 as a possible D gene (5 bases). This CDR3 has 15 amino acids. Germline V gives CDR1 SGHNT, CDR2 YYREEE (reference sequence). Trimming pared 3 bases from V and 2 bases from J, leaving 15 bases between. The CDR3 loop is CASSSWGAAPYEQYF. Written as DNA, the CDR3 is TGTGCCAGCAGCTCCTGGGGAGCGGCTCCCTACGAGCAGTACTTC. Full variable domain (outside the CDR3, taken from reference TRBV5-4 and TRBJ2-7): ETGVTQSPTHLIKTRGQQVTLRCSSQSGHNTVSWYQQALGQGPQFIFQYYREEENGRGNFPPRFSGLQFPNYSSELNVNALELDDSALYLCASSSWGAAPYEQYFGPGTRLTVT.

The V call is TRBV27, the J call TRBJ1-5, with a possible D match to TRBD1 (5 bases). Trimming left V 3 bases short and J 5 bases short, with 17 bases between. This CDR3 contains 16 residues. The germline gives CDR1 MNHEY, CDR2 SMNVEV (reference sequence). The CDR3, as DNA: TGTGCCAGCAGTTTGGTCGGGGGTCCTGGTGATCAGCCCCAGCATTTT. This codes for CASSLVGGPGDQPQHF.

This sequence joins TRBV7-2 and TRBJ2-7; the D is unclear. The CDR3 totals 13 residues. Trimming took 2 bases from V and 3 from J, leaving 8 bases between them. Per the germline V gene, CDR1 is SGHTA and CDR2 is FQGNSA. This CDR3 reads CASSLIGDYEQYF. The CDR3, as DNA: TGTGCCAGCAGCTTAATAGGAGACTACGAGCAGTACTTC. The variable domain in full, with the rest retrieved from reference TRBV7-2 and TRBJ2-7, is GAGVSQSPSNKVTEKGKDVELRCDPISGHTALYWYRQSLGQGLEFLIYFQGNSAPDKSGLPSDRFSAERTGGSVSTLTIQRTQQEDSAVYLCASSLIGDYEQYFGPGTRLTVT.

The chain couples TRBV5-6 to TRBJ2-1, with D unresolved. The CDR3 has 12 amino acids. Germline assignment: CDR1 SGHDT and CDR2 YYEEEE. Trimming left V 0 bases short and J 7 bases short, with 5 bases between. The CDR3 reads CASSLERNEQFF. In DNA form, the CDR3 reads TGTGCCAGCAGCTTGGAACGGAATGAGCAGTTCTTC.

V gene TRBV4-1 combines with J gene TRBJ2-2; 10 positions match TRBD1. Looked up from germline, CDR1 is MGHRA and CDR2 is YSYEKL. V lost 0 bases to trimming and J lost 6 bases; unmatched junction nucleotides: 7. The length of the CDR3 is 17 residues. This CDR3 reads CASSQDPGQGRAGELFF. The CDR3 DNA sequence: TGCGCCAGCAGCCAAGATCCGGGACAGGGGCGGGCCGGGGAGCTGTTTTTT.

The chain couples TRBV11-2 to TRBJ2-5; D remains unclear. The germline V gene encodes CDR1 SGHAT and CDR2 FQNNGV. Trimming took off 5 bases at V and 2 bases at J, with 12 bases between the two ends. This CDR3 has 14 amino acids. CDR3 protein: CASSLPWSQETQYF. The CDR3 DNA is TGTGCCAGCAGCCTGCCGTGGAGTCAAGAGACCCAGTACTTC.

This clone was recorded a few times. V usage is TRBV6-7 and J usage is TRBJ1-4, with 7 bases that match TRBD1. TRBV6-7 is classed as an ORF, of uncertain function. CDR3 length: 15 residues. Trimming at V came to 8 bases and at J to 8 bases, leaving 14 bases not matched to a gene. The CDR3 DNA follows: TGTGCCAGCGGTCTGGGGCAGGGGGTGGAGGAAAAACTGTTTTTT. As protein: CASGLGQGVEEKLFF.

This clone was seen only once. The rearrangement joins TRBV29-1 to TRBJ2-2; weak D call: TRBD1 (5 bases). The V gene's germline CDR1 is SQVTM and CDR2 ANQGSEA. V lost 4 bases to trimming and J lost 6 bases, with 12 bases between them. The CDR3 loop spans 13 amino acids. Here the CDR3 DNA reads TGCAGCGTTGTCAGGGAAAGGGCCGGGGAGCTGTTTTTT. This encodes CSVVRERAGELFF.

The chain recombines TRBV2 with TRBJ2-5; 12 bases map to TRBD2. Germline loops: CDR1 SNHLY, CDR2 FYNNEI. The ends lost 4 bases at V and 3 bases at J; junction bases unmatched: 9. The length of the CDR3 is 17 residues. The CDR3 here is CASSVKTSGSRKETQYF. The CDR3 DNA sequence: TGTGCCAGCAGTGTGAAGACTAGCGGGAGTCGGAAAGAGACCCAGTACTTC.

The chain's CDR3 is CASSDNRIDTQYF. CDR3 in DNA: TGTGCCAGCTCGGACAATCGAATAGATACGCAGTATTTT. The chain recombines TRBV9 with TRBJ2-3, with D tentatively TRBD1 (5 bases). The CDR3 loop spans 13 amino acids. V dropped 7 bases and J dropped 5 bases, with 14 bases sitting between them. Germline-derived CDR1 and CDR2 are SGDLS and YYNGEE.

With respect to this clone: A junction boundary mismatches the germline segment, possibly from a read error. V is TRBV4-1 and J is TRBJ2-3, with D possibly being TRBD1 or TRBD2 (6 bases each). Per the germline V gene, CDR1 is MGHRA and CDR2 is YSYEKL. The CDR3 runs to 16 residues. CDR3 bases: TGTGTCAGCAGCCAAGATAGGGGGGCCCCCATAGGTACGCAGTATTTT. Translated, it gives CVSSQDRGAPIGTQYF.

This clone was observed once. This chain connects TRBV14 to TRBJ2-7, with TRBD2 as a possible D gene (6 bases). V was shortened by 1 base and J by 4 bases, with 14 bases between the two germline ends. Germline loops: CDR1 SGHDN, CDR2 FVKESK. This CDR3 spans 15 amino acids. CDR3 DNA: TGTGCCAGCAGCCAAGGAAGACTAGAATGGTACGAGCAGTACTTC. This gives the protein CASSQGRLEWYEQYF.

V usage is TRBV27 and J usage is TRBJ2-7; 8 nucleotides line up with TRBD2. After removal of 2 bases from V and 10 bases from J, the junction contained 7 bases not matched to a gene. The CDR3 covers 13 residues. CDR1 is MNHEY and CDR2 is SMNVEV in the germline V gene (reference sequence). The CDR3 region is CASSLISGTEQYF. The CDR3 region has the DNA TGTGCCAGCAGTTTAATTAGCGGGACTGAACAGTACTTC.

The chain couples TRBV5-1 to TRBJ2-7; no clear D. In germline, CDR1 is SGHRS, CDR2 YFSETQ. The ends were cut back, 0 bases at V and 4 bases at J, with 20 bases in the middle. CDR3 size: 17 residues. The CDR3 DNA is TGCGCCAGCAGCTTGGGAGACACTATACGCTACGAGTACGAGCAGTACTTC. Translated, it gives CASSLGDTIRYEYEQYF.